Included here is one T cell receptor (beta chain) sequence, with context. Its specificity is unknown. The method was immunoSEQ multiplex PCR; TCRdb's version includes in-frame clones alone and lacks a portion of them. The sample shows millions of clones, under 95% of them seen only once. CD45RO-negative CD8 cells positively selected for CCR7 made up the naive population, which excluded terminally differentiated effector memory CD45RA+ cells. This sample was taken from a study of shared clonotypes between healthy human individuals. Overall study results and limits: With several donors compared, 5% to 5.5% of naive CD4 clonotypes were shared. It was expected that sequencing depth would affect clonotype sharing among donors.

The CDR3 covers 16 residues. Germline loops: CDR1 SGHAT, CDR2 FQNNGV. V shed 1 base and J shed 3 bases, with 13 bases lying between them. This TCR came from a man aged 18 to 35 in good health. Some clones in this sample may be carry-over from other donors' samples. This rearrangement joins TRBV11-2 to TRBJ1-3; the D is unclear. Sample: naive CD8+ T cells from PBMCs. CDR3 sequence reads: CASSLVVGGGGNTIYF. CDR3 bases: TGTGCCAGCAGCTTAGTTGTGGGCGGCGGTGGAAACACCATATATTTT.